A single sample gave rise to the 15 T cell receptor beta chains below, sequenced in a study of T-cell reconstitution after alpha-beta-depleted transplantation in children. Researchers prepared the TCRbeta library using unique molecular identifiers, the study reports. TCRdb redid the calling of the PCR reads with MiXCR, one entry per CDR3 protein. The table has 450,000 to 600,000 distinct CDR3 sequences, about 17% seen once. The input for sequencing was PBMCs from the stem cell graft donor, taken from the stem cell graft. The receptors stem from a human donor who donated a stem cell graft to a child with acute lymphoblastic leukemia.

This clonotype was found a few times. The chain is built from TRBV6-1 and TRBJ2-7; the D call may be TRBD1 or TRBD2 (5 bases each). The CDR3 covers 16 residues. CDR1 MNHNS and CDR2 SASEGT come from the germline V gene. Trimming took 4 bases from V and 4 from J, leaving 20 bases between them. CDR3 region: CASSGNRRGWGYEQYF. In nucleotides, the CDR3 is TGTGCCAGCAGTGGAAATAGACGGGGCTGGGGGTACGAGCAGTACTTC.

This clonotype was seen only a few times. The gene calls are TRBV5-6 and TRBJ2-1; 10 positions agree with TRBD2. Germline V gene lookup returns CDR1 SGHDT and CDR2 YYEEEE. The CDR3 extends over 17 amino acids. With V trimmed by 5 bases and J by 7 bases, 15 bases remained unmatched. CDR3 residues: CASRLRTSGYYGNEQFF. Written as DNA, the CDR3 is TGTGCCAGCAGGCTAAGGACTAGCGGCTATTACGGTAATGAGCAGTTCTTC. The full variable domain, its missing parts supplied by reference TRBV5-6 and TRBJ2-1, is DAGVTQSPTHLIKTRGQQVTLRCSPKSGHDTVSWYQQALGQGPQFIFQYYEEEERQRGNFPDRFSGHQFPNYSSELNVNALLLGDSALYLCASRLRTSGYYGNEQFFGPGTRLTVL.

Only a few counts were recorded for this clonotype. The CDR3 protein is CASSHSASGYGYTF. The CDR3 DNA reads as TGTGCCAGCAGCCATTCGGCCAGCGGCTATGGCTACACCTTC. This sequence joins TRBV7-6 and TRBJ1-2, with no clear D. The V end was cut by 5 bases, the J end by 4 bases, with 14 bases between. The CDR3 length is 14 residues. Germline CDR1 is SGHVS and CDR2 is FNYEAQ.

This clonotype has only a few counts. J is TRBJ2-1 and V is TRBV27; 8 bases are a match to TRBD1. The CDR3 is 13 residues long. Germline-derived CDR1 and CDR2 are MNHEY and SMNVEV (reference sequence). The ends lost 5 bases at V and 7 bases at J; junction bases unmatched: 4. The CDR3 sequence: CASSRTGRNEQFF. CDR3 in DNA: TGTGCCAGCAGTCGGACAGGGAGGAATGAGCAGTTCTTC.

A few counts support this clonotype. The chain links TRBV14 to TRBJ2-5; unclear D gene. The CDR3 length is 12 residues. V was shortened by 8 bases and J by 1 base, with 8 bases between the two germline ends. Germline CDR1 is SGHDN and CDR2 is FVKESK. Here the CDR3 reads CASVGSQETQYF. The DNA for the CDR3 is TGTGCCAGCGTAGGAAGCCAAGAGACCCAGTACTTC.

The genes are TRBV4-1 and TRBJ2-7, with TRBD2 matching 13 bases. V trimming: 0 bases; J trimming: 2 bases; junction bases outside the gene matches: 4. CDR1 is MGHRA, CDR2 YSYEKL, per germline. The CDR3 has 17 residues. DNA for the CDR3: TGCGCCAGCAGCCAAGAGGGACTAGCGGGATCCACCTACGAGCAGTACTTC. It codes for CASSQEGLAGSTYEQYF.

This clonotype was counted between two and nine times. CDR3 sequence: CASATGGDEQYF. CDR3 in DNA: TGCGCCAGCGCGACAGGGGGCGACGAGCAGTACTTC. The rearrangement uses TRBV5-1 and TRBJ2-7; 10 bases map to TRBD1. The CDR3 runs to 12 residues. Germline V CDR1 and CDR2: SGHRS, YFSETQ. V was pared by 7 bases and J by 5 bases, with 3 bases of the junction left unmatched.

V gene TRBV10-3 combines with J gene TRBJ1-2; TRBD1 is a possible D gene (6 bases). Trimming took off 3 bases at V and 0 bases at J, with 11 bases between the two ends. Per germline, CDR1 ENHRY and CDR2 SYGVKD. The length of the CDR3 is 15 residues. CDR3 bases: TGTGCCATCAGTGATCGAGGGGGACCTAACTATGGCTACACCTTC. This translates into CAISDRGGPNYGYTF.

In nucleotides, the CDR3 is TGCAGTGCTGAGACAGGGGCCAATGAGCAGTTCTTC. Translation: CSAETGANEQFF. The chain recombines TRBV20-1 with TRBJ2-1; TRBD1 agrees at 8 bases. CDR3 length equals 12 residues. Trimming removed 5 bases from V and 6 bases from J; junction bases left unmatched: 3. Germline lookup yields CDR1 DFQATT and CDR2 SNEGSKA (reference sequence).

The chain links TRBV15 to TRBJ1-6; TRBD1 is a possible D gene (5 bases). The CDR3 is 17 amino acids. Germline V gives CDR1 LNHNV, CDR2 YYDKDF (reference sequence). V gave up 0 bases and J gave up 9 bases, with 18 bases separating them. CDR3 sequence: CATSRDDSFSSSSPLHF. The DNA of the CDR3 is TGTGCCACCAGCAGAGATGACAGCTTCTCTTCTTCTTCACCCCTCCACTTT.

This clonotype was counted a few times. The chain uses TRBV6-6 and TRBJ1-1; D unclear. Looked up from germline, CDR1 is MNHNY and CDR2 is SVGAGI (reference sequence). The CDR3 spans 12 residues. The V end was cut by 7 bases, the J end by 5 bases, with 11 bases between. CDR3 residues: CASIRLRTEAFF. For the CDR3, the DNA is TGTGCCAGCATCAGGTTACGGACTGAAGCTTTCTTT.

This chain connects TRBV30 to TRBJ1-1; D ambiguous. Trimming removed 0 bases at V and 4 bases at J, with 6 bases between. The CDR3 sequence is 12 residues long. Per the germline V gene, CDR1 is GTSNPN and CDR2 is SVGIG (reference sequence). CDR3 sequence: CAWSVTGTEAFF. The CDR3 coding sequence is TGTGCCTGGAGTGTCACCGGCACTGAAGCTTTCTTT. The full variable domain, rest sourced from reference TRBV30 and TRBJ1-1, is SQTIHQWPATLVQPVGSPLSLECTVEGTSNPNLYWYRQAAGRGLQLLFYSVGIGQISSEVPQNLSASRPQDRQFILSSKKLLLSDSGFYLCAWSVTGTEAFFGQGTRLTVV.

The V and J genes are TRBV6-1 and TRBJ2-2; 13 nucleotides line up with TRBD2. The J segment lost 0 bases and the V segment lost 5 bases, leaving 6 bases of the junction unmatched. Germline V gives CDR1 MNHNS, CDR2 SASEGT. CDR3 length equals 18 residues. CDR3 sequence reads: CASSRGTSGVANTGELFF. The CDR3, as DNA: TGTGCCAGCAGTCGCGGGACTAGCGGGGTAGCGAACACCGGGGAGCTGTTTTTT.

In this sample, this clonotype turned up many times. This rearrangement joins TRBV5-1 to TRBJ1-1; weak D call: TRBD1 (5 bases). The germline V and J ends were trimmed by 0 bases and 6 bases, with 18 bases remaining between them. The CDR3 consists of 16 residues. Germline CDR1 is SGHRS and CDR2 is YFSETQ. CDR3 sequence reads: CASSLEVGRVVAEAFF. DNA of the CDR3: TGCGCCAGCAGCTTGGAGGTTGGCAGGGTGGTGGCTGAAGCTTTCTTT.

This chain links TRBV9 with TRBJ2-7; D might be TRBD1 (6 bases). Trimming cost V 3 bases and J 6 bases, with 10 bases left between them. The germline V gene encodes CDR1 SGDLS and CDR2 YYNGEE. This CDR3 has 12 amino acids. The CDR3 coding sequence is TGTGCCAGCAGCGGGTCAGGGGTCGAGCAGTACTTC. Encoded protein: CASSGSGVEQYF.